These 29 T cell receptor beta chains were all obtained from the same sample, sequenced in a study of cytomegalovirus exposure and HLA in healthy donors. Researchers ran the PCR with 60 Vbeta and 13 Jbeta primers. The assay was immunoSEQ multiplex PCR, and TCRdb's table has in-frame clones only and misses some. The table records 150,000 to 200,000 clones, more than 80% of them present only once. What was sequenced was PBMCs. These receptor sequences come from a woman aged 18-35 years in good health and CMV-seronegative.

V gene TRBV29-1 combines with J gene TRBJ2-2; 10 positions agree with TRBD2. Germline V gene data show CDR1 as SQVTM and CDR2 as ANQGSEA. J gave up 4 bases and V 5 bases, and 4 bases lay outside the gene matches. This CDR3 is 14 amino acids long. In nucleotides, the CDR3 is TGCAGCGTTTCTAGCGGGAGTACCACCGGGGAGCTGTTTTTT. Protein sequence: CSVSSGSTTGELFF.

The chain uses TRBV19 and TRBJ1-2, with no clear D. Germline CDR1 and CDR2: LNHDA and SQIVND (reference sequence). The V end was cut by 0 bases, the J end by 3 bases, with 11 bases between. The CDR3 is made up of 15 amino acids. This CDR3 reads CASSIDPHRYYGYTF. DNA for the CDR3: TGTGCCAGTAGTATAGATCCGCACCGGTACTATGGCTACACCTTC. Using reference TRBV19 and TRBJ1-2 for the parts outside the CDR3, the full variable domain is DGGITQSPKYLFRKEGQNVTLSCEQNLNHDAMYWYRQDPGQGLRLIYYSQIVNDFQKGDIAEGYSVSREKKESFPLTVTSAQKNPTAFYLCASSIDPHRYYGYTFGSGTRLTVV.

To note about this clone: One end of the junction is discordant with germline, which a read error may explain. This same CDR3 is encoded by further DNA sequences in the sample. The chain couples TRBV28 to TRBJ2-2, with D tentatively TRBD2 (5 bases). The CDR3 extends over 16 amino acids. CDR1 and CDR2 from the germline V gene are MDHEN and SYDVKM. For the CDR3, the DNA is TGCGCCAGCAGTCTCTCTCGGACTGCGAACACCGGGGAGCTGTTTTTT. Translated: CASSLSRTANTGELFF.

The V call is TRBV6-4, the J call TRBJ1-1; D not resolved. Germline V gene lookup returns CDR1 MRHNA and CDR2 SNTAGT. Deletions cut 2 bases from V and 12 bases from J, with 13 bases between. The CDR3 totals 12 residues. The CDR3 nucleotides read TGTGCCAGCAGTGACGCGGCTCTCAGAACTTTCTTT. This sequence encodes CASSDAALRTFF.

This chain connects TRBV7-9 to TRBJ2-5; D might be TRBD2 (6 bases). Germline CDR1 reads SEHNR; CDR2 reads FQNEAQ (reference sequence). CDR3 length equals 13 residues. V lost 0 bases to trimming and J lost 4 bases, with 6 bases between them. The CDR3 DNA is TGTGCCAGCAGCTTAGCGCGGGGAGAGACCCAGTACTTC. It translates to CASSLARGETQYF.

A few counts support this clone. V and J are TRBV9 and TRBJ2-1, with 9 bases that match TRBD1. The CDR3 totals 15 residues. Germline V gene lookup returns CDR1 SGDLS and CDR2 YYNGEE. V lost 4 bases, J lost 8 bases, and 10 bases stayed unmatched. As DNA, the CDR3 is TGTGCCAGCAGCCTCTCCGGGACAGGGCTTCATGAGCAGTTCTTC. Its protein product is CASSLSGTGLHEQFF.

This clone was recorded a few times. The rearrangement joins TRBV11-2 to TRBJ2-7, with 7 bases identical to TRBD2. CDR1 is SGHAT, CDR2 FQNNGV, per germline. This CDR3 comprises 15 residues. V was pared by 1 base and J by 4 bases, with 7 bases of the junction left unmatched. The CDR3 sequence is CASSLAGGGGYEQYF. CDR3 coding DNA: TGTGCCAGCAGCTTAGCAGGAGGCGGGGGATACGAGCAGTACTTC.

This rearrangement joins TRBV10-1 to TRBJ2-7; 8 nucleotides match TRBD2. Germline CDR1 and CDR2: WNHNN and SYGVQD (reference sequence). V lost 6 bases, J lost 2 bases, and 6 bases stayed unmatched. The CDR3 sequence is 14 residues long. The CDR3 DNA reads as TGCGCCAGCAGCCCAGCGGGAGACACCTACGAGCAGTACTTC. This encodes CASSPAGDTYEQYF.

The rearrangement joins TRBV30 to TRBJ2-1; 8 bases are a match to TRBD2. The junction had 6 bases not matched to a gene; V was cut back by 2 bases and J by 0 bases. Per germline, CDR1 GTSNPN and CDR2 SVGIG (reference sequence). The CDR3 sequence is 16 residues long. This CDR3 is CAWSPGLVSSYNEQFF. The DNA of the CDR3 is TGTGCCTGGAGTCCGGGACTAGTAAGCTCCTACAATGAGCAGTTCTTC. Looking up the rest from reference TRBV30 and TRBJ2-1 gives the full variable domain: SQTIHQWPATLVQPVGSPLSLECTVEGTSNPNLYWYRQAAGRGLQLLFYSVGIGQISSEVPQNLSASRPQDRQFILSSKKLLLSDSGFYLCAWSPGLVSSYNEQFFGPGTRLTVL.

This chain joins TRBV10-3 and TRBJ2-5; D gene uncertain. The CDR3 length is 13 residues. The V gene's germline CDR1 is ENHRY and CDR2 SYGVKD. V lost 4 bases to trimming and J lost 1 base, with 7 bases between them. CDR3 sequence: CAISAKVQETQYF. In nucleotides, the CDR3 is TGTGCCATCAGTGCTAAAGTCCAAGAGACCCAGTACTTC.

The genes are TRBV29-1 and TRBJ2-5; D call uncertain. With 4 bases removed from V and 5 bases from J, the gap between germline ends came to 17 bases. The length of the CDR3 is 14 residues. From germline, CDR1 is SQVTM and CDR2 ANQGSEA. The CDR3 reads CSVAPSNLMETQYF. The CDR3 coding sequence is TGCAGCGTTGCACCTTCAAACCTAATGGAGACCCAGTACTTC.

CDR3 protein: CASSLGSRETQYF. CDR3 sequence (DNA): TGCGCCAGCAGCTTAGGCTCCAGGGAGACCCAGTACTTC. The chain combines TRBV5-1 with TRBJ2-5; D is uncertain. The V end was cut by 2 bases, the J end by 5 bases, with 10 bases between. Germline assignment: CDR1 SGHRS and CDR2 YFSETQ. This CDR3 is built from 13 residues. Full variable domain (rest looked up from reference TRBV5-1 and TRBJ2-5): KAGVTQTPRYLIKTRGQQVTLSCSPISGHRSVSWYQQTPGQGLQFLFEYFSETQRNKGNFPGRFSGRQFSNSRSEMNVSTLELGDSALYLCASSLGSRETQYFGPGTRLLVL.

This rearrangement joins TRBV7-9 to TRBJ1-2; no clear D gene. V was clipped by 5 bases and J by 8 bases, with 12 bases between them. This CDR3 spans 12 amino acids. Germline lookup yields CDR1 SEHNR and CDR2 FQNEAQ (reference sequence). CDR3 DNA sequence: TGTGCCAGCAGCCCCCCTTATGAGGGCTACACCTTC. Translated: CASSPPYEGYTF.

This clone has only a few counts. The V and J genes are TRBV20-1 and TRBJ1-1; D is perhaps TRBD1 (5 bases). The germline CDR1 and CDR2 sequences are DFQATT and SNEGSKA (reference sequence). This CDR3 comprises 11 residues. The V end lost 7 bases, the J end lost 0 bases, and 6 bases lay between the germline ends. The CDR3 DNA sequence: TGCAGTGGGACATTGAACACTGAAGCTTTCTTT. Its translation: CSGTLNTEAFF.

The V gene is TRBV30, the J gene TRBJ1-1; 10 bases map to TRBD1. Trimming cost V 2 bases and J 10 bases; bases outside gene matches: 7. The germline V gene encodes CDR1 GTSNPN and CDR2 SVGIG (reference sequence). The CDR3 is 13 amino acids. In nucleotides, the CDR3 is TGTGCCTGGAGTCCCGGGACAGGGGTTAGAGCTTTCTTT. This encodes CAWSPGTGVRAFF.

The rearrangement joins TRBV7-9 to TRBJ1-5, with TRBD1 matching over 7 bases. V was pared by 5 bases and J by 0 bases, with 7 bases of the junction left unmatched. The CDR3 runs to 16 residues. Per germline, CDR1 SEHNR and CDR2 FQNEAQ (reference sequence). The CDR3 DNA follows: TGTGCCAGCAGCCAACTACAGGGGCCTAGCAATCAGCCCCAGCATTTT. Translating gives CASSQLQGPSNQPQHF. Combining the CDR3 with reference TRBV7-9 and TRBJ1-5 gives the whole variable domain DTGVSQNPRHKITKRGQNVTFRCDPISEHNRLYWYRQTLGQGPEFLTYFQNEAQLEKSRLLSDRFSAERPKGSFSTLEIQRTEQGDSAMYLCASSQLQGPSNQPQHFGDGTRLSIL.

The CDR3 DNA is TGTGCCAGCGGACTCACTAGCCCAGTTAACACCGGGGAGCTGTTTTTT. Protein sequence: CASGLTSPVNTGELFF. The rearrangement uses TRBV28 and TRBJ2-2; D is perhaps TRBD2 (6 bases). This CDR3 comprises 16 residues. The germline V gene has CDR1 MDHEN and CDR2 SYDVKM. Trimming cost V 8 bases and J 2 bases, with 18 bases left between them.

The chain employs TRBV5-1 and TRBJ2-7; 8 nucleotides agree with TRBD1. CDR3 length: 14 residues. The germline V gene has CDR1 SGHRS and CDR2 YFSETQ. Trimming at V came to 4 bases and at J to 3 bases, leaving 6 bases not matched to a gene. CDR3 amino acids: CASSPGTGGYEQYF. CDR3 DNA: TGCGCCAGCAGCCCTGGGACAGGTGGCTACGAGCAGTACTTC.

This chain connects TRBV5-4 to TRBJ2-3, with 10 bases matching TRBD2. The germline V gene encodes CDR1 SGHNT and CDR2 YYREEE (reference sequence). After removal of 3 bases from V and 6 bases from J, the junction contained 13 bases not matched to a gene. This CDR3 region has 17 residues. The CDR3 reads CASSSRILAGEGDTQYF. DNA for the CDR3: TGTGCCAGCAGCTCACGCATTCTAGCGGGGGAAGGTGATACGCAGTATTTT.

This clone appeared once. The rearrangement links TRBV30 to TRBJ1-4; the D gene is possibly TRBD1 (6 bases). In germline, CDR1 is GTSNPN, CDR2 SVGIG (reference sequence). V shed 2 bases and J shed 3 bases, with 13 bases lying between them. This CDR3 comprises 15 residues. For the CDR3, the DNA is TGTGCCTGGAGTTCACAGGGTACGCCTAATGAAAAACTGTTTTTT. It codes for CAWSSQGTPNEKLFF.

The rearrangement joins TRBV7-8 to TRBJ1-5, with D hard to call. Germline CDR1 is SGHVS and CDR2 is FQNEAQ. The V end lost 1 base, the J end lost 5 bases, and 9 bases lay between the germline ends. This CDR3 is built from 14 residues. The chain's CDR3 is CASSLEGSYQPQHF. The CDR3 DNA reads TGTGCCAGCAGCTTAGAAGGGAGTTATCAGCCCCAGCATTTT.

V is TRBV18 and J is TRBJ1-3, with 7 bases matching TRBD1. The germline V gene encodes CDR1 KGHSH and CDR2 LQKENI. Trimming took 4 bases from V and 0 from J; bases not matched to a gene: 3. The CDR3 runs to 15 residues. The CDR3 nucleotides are TGTGCCAGCTCACAAGACAGGGACTCTGGAAACACCATATATTTT. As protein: CASSQDRDSGNTIYF.

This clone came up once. CDR3 sequence reads: CASSLTSGGAGTGEQYF. In DNA, the CDR3 is TGTGCCAGCAGCTTGACTAGCGGGGGGGCGGGGACGGGCGAGCAGTACTTC. J is TRBJ2-7 and V is TRBV7-9; 14 bases fit TRBD2. Per germline, CDR1 SEHNR and CDR2 FQNEAQ (reference sequence). J lost 6 bases, V lost 3 bases, and 10 bases had no gene match. The CDR3 length is 17 residues.

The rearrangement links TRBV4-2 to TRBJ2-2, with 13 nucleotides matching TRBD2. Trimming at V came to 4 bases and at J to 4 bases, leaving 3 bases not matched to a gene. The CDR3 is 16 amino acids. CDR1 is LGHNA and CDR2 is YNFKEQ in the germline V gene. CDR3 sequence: CASSLLAGGVTGELFF. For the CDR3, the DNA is TGTGCCAGCAGCCTACTAGCGGGGGGGGTCACCGGGGAGCTGTTTTTT.

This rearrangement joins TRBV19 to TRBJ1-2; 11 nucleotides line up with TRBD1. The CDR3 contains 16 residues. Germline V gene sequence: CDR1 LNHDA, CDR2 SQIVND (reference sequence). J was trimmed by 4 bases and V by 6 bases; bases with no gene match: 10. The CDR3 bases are TGTGCCAGTAGGTCCCCGGGGACAGGGGGTTCCTATGGCTACACCTTC. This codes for CASRSPGTGGSYGYTF.

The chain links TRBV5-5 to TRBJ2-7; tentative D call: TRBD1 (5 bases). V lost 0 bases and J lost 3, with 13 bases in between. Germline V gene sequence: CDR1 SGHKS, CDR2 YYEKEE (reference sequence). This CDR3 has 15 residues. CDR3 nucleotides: TGTGCCAGCAGCTTGGAAGGGGCTCGTTTCTACGAGCAGTACTTC. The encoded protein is CASSLEGARFYEQYF. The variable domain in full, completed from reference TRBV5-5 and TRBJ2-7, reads DAGVTQSPTHLIKTRGQQVTLRCSPISGHKSVSWYQQVLGQGPQFIFQYYEKEERGRGNFPDRFSARQFPNYSSELNVNALLLGDSALYLCASSLEGARFYEQYFGPGTRLTVT.

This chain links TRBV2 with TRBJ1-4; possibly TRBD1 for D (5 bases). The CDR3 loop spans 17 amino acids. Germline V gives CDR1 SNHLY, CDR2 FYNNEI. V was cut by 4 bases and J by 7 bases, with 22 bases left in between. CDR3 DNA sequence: TGTGCCAGCAGTGGAGTAAAAATGAGGACGGGGGGTGAAAAACTGTTTTTT. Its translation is CASSGVKMRTGGEKLFF.

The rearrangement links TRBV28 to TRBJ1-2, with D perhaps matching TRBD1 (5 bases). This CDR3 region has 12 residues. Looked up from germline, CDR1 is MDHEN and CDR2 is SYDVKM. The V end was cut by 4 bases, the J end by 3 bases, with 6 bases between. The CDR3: CASSWGDYGYTF. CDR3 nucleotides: TGTGCCAGCAGTTGGGGGGACTATGGCTACACCTTC.

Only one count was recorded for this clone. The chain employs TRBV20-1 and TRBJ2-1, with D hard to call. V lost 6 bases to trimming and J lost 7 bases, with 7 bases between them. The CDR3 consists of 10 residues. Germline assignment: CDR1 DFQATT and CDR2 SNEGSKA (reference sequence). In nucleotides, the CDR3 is TGCAGTGCCGTAAAAAATGAGCAGTTCTTC. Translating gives CSAVKNEQFF.